This T cell receptor beta chain was captured by sequencing in a study of blood T cells in healthy people across ages. Study details: Capture by template switching was about one barcoded beta molecule per two T cells.

This CDR3 has 15 residues. Researchers collected around 10 milliliters of peripheral blood from every single donor. For the second PCR, which ran for 7 to 11 cycles, a sample-barcoded 5' primer and a J-beta primer mix were used. TCRdb independently ran MiXCR on the 5' RACE reads; one entry per CDR3 protein. Among about 1,600,000 distinct CDR3 sequences, roughly 45% were seen once, and the ten largest hold approximately 7.9%. The V and J genes are TRBV21-1 and TRBJ2-7. TRBV21-1 is noted as a pseudogene. The receptor was isolated from a woman in her late teens or twenties in good health. The specimen sequenced was blood. The DNA of the CDR3 is TGTGCCAGCAGCCCCATTAAGGGAATTTCCTACGAGCAGTACTTC. Translated, it gives CASSPIKGISYEQYF.